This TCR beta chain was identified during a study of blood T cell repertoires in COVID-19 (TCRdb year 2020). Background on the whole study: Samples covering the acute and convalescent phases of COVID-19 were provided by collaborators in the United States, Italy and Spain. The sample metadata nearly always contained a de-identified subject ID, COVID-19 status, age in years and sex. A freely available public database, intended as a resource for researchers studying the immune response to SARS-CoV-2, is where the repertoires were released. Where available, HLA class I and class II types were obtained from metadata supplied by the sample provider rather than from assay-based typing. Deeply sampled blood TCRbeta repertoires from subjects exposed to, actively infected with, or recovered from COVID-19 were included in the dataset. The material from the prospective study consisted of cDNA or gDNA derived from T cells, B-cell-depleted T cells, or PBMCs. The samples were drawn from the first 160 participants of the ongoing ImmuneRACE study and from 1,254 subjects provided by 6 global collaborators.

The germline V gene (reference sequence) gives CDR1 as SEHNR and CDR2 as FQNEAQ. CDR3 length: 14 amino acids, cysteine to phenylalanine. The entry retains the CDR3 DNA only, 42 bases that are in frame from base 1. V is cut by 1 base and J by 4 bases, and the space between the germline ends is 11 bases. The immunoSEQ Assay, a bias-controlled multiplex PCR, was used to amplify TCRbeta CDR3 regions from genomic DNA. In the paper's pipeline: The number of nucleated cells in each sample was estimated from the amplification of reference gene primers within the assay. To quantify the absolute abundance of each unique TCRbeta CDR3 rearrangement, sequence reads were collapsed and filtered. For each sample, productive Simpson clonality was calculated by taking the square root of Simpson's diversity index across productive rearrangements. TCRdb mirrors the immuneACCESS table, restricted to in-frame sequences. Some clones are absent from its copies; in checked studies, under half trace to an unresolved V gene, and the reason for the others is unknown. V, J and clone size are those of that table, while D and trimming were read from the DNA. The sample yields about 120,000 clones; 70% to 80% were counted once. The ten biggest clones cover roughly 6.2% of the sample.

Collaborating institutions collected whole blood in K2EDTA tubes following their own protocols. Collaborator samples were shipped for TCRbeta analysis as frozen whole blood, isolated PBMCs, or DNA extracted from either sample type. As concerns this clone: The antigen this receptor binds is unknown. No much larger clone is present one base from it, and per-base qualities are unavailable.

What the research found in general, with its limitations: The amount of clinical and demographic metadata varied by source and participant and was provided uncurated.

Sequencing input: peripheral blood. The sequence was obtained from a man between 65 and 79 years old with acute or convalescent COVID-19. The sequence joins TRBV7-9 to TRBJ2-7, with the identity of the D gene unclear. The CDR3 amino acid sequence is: CASSLGSDPYEQYF. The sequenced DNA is TGTGCCAGCAGCTTAGGAAGCGACCCGTACGAGCAGTACTTC.